The 18 T cell receptor beta chains below all came from one sample that was sequenced in a study of blood T cell repertoires in COVID-19. Sequencing was performed with immunoSEQ multiplex PCR; in TCRdb, only in-frame clones are kept and a portion is missing. There are about 68,000 clones in the sample; 90% occur only once, and roughly 0.53% lies in the top ten. Sequencing input: peripheral blood. Receptor source: a man in his fifties or sixties with COVID-19, enrolled during active disease.

The chain links TRBV18 to TRBJ1-4; 7 bases match TRBD1. Germline lookup yields CDR1 KGHSH and CDR2 LQKENI. The V segment lost 6 bases and the J segment 4 bases; nucleotides outside the gene matches: 5. The CDR3 contains 14 residues. CDR3 protein: CASSPGTVNEKLFF. CDR3 DNA: TGTGCCAGCTCCCCCGGGACAGTTAATGAAAAACTGTTTTTT.

The chain employs TRBV5-1 and TRBJ1-3, with D perhaps matching TRBD1 (6 bases). Germline CDR1 is SGHRS and CDR2 is YFSETQ. Trimming cost V 3 bases and J 5 bases, with 15 bases left between them. This CDR3 has 15 residues. CDR3 loop: CASSSWPGQRNTIYF. The DNA for the CDR3 is TGCGCCAGCAGCTCCTGGCCCGGACAGAGAAACACCATATATTTT.

V is TRBV18 and J is TRBJ1-1, with D unresolved. V was shortened by 0 bases and J by 3 bases, with 8 bases between the two germline ends. The CDR3 covers 14 residues. Germline V gene sequence: CDR1 KGHSH, CDR2 LQKENI. CDR3 sequence reads: CASSPPGRYTEAFF. CDR3 bases: TGTGCCAGCTCACCACCGGGCCGATACACTGAAGCTTTCTTT.

The chain recombines TRBV2 with TRBJ1-3; D is ambiguous. CDR3 length: 15 residues. V was clipped by 2 bases and J by 3 bases, with 11 bases between them. Germline-derived CDR1 and CDR2 are SNHLY and FYNNEI. This chain's CDR3 is CASSEIRGYGNTIYF. CDR3 bases: TGTGCCAGCAGTGAAATACGAGGGTATGGAAACACCATATATTTT.

The genes are TRBV3-1 (or the pseudogene TRBV3-2) and TRBJ1-1; 7 nucleotides align to TRBD1. This CDR3 is built from 14 residues. Germline CDR1 and CDR2: LGHDT and YNNKEL (reference sequence). Trimming cost V 4 bases and J 2 bases; bases outside gene matches: 4. The CDR3 spells CASSPRDRNTEAFF. The CDR3 bases are TGTGCCAGCAGCCCTCGGGACAGAAACACTGAAGCTTTCTTT.

The rearrangement links TRBV6-4 to TRBJ1-2, with 7 bases fitting TRBD1. There are 18 residues in the CDR3. The V gene end was trimmed by 0 bases and the J gene end by 0 bases; junction bases not matched to a gene: 10. The germline CDR1 and CDR2 sequences are MRHNA and SNTAGT. CDR3 sequence reads: CASSDSDRMRVTNYGYTF. Here the CDR3 DNA reads TGTGCCAGCAGTGACTCGGACAGGATGAGGGTGACTAACTATGGCTACACCTTC.

The V call is TRBV5-6, the J call TRBJ2-7, with 7 nucleotides matching TRBD2. Losses at the gene ends were 5 bases for V and 3 bases for J; bases not matched to a gene: 5. The CDR3 totals 13 residues. CDR1 is SGHDT and CDR2 is YYEEEE in the germline V gene. CDR3 bases: TGTGCCAGCAGTCCGACTAGCCACTACGAGCAGTACTTC. Translating gives CASSPTSHYEQYF. Based on the CDR3 plus reference TRBV5-6 and TRBJ2-7, the full variable domain is DAGVTQSPTHLIKTRGQQVTLRCSPKSGHDTVSWYQQALGQGPQFIFQYYEEEERQRGNFPDRFSGHQFPNYSSELNVNALLLGDSALYLCASSPTSHYEQYFGPGTRLTVT.

The V gene is TRBV9, the J gene TRBJ2-7; 9 positions match TRBD2. Germline V CDR1 and CDR2: SGDLS, YYNGEE. V shed 3 bases and J 6 bases; nucleotides not matched to a gene: 10. This CDR3 has 15 amino acids. Written as DNA, the CDR3 is TGTGCCAGCAGCGCGTCAGTAGCGGGAGCGACCGAGCAGTACTTC. Translated: CASSASVAGATEQYF.

The rearrangement links TRBV7-2 to TRBJ2-1; D is uncertain. This CDR3 has 14 amino acids. In germline, CDR1 is SGHTA, CDR2 FQGNSA. The V gene lost 5 bases and the J gene lost 0 bases, with 8 bases spanning the gap. CDR3 sequence (DNA): TGTGCCAGCAGCCCACAGAGCTCCTACAATGAGCAGTTCTTC. This encodes CASSPQSSYNEQFF.

V usage is TRBV19 and J usage is TRBJ2-4; D is possibly TRBD1 (5 bases). There are 14 residues in the CDR3. Germline values: CDR1 LNHDA, CDR2 SQIVND (reference sequence). Trimming stripped 10 bases from V and 4 bases from J, with 17 bases between. DNA of the CDR3: TGTGCCACCTCCCCCTGGCAGGGTAAAAACATTCAGTACTTC. This sequence encodes CATSPWQGKNIQYF.

The chain uses TRBV29-1 and TRBJ2-2; no reliable D call. This CDR3 spans 12 amino acids. Trimming shortened V by 5 bases and J by 8 bases, and 12 bases separated the two germline ends. CDR1 and CDR2 from the germline V gene are SQVTM and ANQGSEA. This CDR3 is CSVNRVEGELFF. The CDR3 coding sequence is TGCAGCGTTAACCGGGTGGAGGGGGAGCTGTTTTTT.

The rearrangement uses TRBV7-8 and TRBJ1-2; TRBD1 aligns across 7 bases. J was trimmed by 5 bases and V by 5 bases; bases with no gene match: 20. The CDR3 is 18 residues long. The germline CDR1 and CDR2 sequences are SGHVS and FQNEAQ. For the CDR3, the DNA is TGTGCCAGCAGCCCTTCAACAGGGGCCGACAGGACTTCGTATGGCTACACCTTC. Translation gives CASSPSTGADRTSYGYTF.

V usage is TRBV6-5 and J usage is TRBJ2-1; D is possibly TRBD2 (5 bases). The CDR3 is made up of 13 amino acids. CDR1 and CDR2 from the germline V gene are MNHEY and SVGAGI. V lost 6 bases and J 4 bases, leaving 10 bases between the germline ends. CDR3: CASRGDRYNEQFF. The DNA for the CDR3 is TGTGCCAGCAGGGGAGATCGATACAATGAGCAGTTCTTC.

The gene calls are TRBV6-2 or TRBV6-3 and TRBJ2-4, with D maybe TRBD1 (5 bases). Trimming removed 5 bases at V and 9 bases at J, with 11 bases between. There are 12 residues in the CDR3. Germline lookup yields CDR1 MNHEY and CDR2 SVGEGT. The chain's CDR3 is CASSPRVSIQYF. The CDR3, as DNA: TGTGCCAGCAGTCCCAGGGTATCCATTCAGTACTTC.

This clone showed up just once. The rearrangement links TRBV11-2 to TRBJ2-1; TRBD2 agrees at 7 bases. Germline V CDR1 and CDR2: SGHAT, FQNNGV. The CDR3 runs to 15 residues. Unmatched junction bases numbered 9, after V lost 2 bases and J lost 8 bases. This CDR3 reads CASSLSAGVSYEQFF. The CDR3 DNA reads TGTGCCAGCAGCTTATCTGCGGGAGTCAGCTATGAGCAGTTCTTC.

This chain uses TRBV11-1 with TRBJ1-2; 10 bases are a match to TRBD1. Per germline, CDR1 SGHAT and CDR2 FQDESV (reference sequence). The CDR3 is 16 residues long. V shed 4 bases and J 1 base; nucleotides not matched to a gene: 6. CDR3 residues: CASSSPRDRGNYGYTF. The CDR3 DNA sequence: TGTGCCAGCAGCTCGCCGCGGGACAGGGGTAACTATGGCTACACCTTC.

For the CDR3, the DNA is TGTGCCAGCAGCTTGCCCGGCAGGACAGACAATCAGCCCCAGCATTTT. It codes for CASSLPGRTDNQPQHF. The V and J genes are TRBV5-8 and TRBJ1-5; D perhaps matches TRBD1 (6 bases). V was pared by 1 base and J by 3 bases, with 14 bases between. This CDR3 is built from 16 residues. Looked up from germline, CDR1 is SGHTS and CDR2 is YDEGEE.

This chain links TRBV18 with TRBJ1-1, with D possibly matching TRBD1 (5 bases). The length of the CDR3 is 12 residues. The germline V gene encodes CDR1 KGHSH and CDR2 LQKENI. The germline V and J ends were trimmed by 5 bases and 7 bases, with 11 bases remaining between them. Here the CDR3 reads CASSTDRFEAFF. The CDR3 DNA follows: TGTGCCAGCTCAACTGACAGATTTGAAGCTTTCTTT. The entire variable domain, with the rest obtained from reference TRBV18 and TRBJ1-1, is as follows: NAGVMQNPRHLVRRRGQEARLRCSPMKGHSHVYWYRQLPEEGLKFMVYLQKENIIDESGMPKERFSAEFPKEGPSILRIQQVVRGDSAAYFCASSTDRFEAFFGQGTRLTVV.